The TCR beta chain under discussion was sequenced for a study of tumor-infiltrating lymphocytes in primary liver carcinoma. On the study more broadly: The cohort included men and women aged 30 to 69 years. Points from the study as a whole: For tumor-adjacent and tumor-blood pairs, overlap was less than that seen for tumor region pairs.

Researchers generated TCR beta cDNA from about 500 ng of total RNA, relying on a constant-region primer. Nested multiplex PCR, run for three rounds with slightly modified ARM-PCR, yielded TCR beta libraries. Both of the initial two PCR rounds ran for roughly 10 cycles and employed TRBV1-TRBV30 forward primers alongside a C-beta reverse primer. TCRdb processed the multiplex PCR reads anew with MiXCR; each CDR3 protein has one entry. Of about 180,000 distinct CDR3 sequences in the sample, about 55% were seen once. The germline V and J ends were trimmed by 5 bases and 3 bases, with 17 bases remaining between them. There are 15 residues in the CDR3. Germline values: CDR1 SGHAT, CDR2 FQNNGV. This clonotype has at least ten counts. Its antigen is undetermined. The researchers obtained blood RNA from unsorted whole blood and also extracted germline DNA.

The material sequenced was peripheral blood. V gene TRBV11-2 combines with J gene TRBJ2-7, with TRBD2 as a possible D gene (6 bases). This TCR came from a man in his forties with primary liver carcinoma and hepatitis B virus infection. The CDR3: CASSPASSADYEQYF. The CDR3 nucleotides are TGTGCCAGCAGCCCAGCCTCTAGCGCCGACTACGAGCAGTACTTC.